This entry lists 32 T cell receptor beta chains sequenced from one sample in a study of T cells after yellow fever vaccination. Using its own MiXCR run on the 5' RACE reads, TCRdb lists one record per CDR3 protein. The table shows approximately 110,000 distinct CDR3 sequences, with 7.4% occurring only once. Sequencing used CD4+ T cells sorted from PBMCs, obtained approximately 11 days after the first yellow fever vaccination. The receptors were sampled from a man aged 18 to 29 who received the YFV17D yellow fever vaccine.

This clonotype was observed at least ten times. This chain connects TRBV11-2 to TRBJ1-5; unclear D gene. The CDR3 is 13 residues long. Trimming removed 1 base from V and 6 bases from J, with 7 bases in between. The germline CDR1 and CDR2 sequences are SGHAT and FQNNGV. The CDR3 bases are TGTGCCAGCAGCTTAGTGATTGGTCAGCCCCAGCATTTT. Encoded protein: CASSLVIGQPQHF.

This clonotype was recorded many times. J is TRBJ1-1 and V is TRBV5-1; D is perhaps TRBD1 (6 bases). The CDR3 is made up of 14 amino acids. The germline V gene has CDR1 SGHRS and CDR2 YFSETQ. Trimming shortened V by 4 bases and J by 2 bases, and 12 bases separated the two germline ends. In DNA form, the CDR3 reads TGCGCCAGCAGCCGCGACAGGAGTAACACTGAAGCTTTCTTT. Translating it yields CASSRDRSNTEAFF.

The genes are TRBV13 and TRBJ2-7; TRBD2 matches at 7 bases. Germline V gene sequence: CDR1 PRHDT, CDR2 FYEKMQ (reference sequence). CDR3 length equals 17 residues. The V and J ends lost 3 bases and 0 bases, in that order; junction bases with no gene match: 11. Here the CDR3 DNA reads TGTGCCAGCAGCTTGTGGGGGGGGACGGCTAGCTCCTACGAGCAGTACTTC. The encoded protein is CASSLWGGTASSYEQYF.

Ten or more counts support this clonotype. The chain recombines TRBV10-2 with TRBJ1-6; D may be TRBD1 (6 bases). The CDR3 has 16 residues. Looked up from germline, CDR1 is WSHSY and CDR2 is SAAADI. Trimming took 0 bases from V and 6 from J, leaving 12 bases between them. CDR3 in DNA: TGCGCCAGCAGTGAGTCCCGACAGGCCCTTAATTCACCCCTCCACTTT. It is translated as CASSESRQALNSPLHF.

This clonotype was counted at least ten times. The J gene is TRBJ2-3, the V gene TRBV28; no clear D gene. V lost 3 bases, J lost 1 base, and 8 bases lay in between. Germline CDR1 is MDHEN and CDR2 is SYDVKM. This CDR3 spans 14 amino acids. The CDR3 DNA is TGTGCCAGCAGTTTTAGCTTGGGCACAGATACGCAGTATTTT. Translated, it gives CASSFSLGTDTQYF.

The chain combines TRBV5-1 with TRBJ2-3; 7 positions match TRBD2. Germline V gene sequence: CDR1 SGHRS, CDR2 YFSETQ. This CDR3 contains 16 residues. V lost 2 bases to trimming and J lost 0 bases; unmatched junction nucleotides: 6. This CDR3 is CASSFSSGFSTDTQYF. CDR3 nucleotide sequence: TGCGCCAGCAGCTTCTCTAGCGGTTTTAGCACAGATACGCAGTATTTT.

In its sample, this clonotype was seen many times. CDR3 sequence (DNA): TGCAGTGCTAGAGCGAACACTGAAGCTTTCTTT. Its translation: CSARANTEAFF. This chain joins TRBV20-1 and TRBJ1-1; no clear D gene. The CDR3 has 11 amino acids. Germline lookup yields CDR1 DFQATT and CDR2 SNEGSKA (reference sequence). V was cut by 1 base and J by 1 base, with 1 base left in between.

CDR3 loop: CASSLGLAGSEQYF. CDR3 sequence (DNA): TGTGCCAGCAGCCTCGGACTAGCGGGTAGCGAGCAGTACTTC. The chain joins TRBV7-3 to TRBJ2-7; the match to TRBD2 covers 11 bases. The germline gives CDR1 SGHTA, CDR2 FQGTGA. Trimming at V came to 5 bases and at J to 6 bases, leaving 6 bases not matched to a gene. CDR3 length equals 14 residues.

Of note for this clonotype: A much more abundant neighbour one base away suggests this may be a read error. The chain has TRBV10-1 and TRBJ2-2; the D is unclear. The CDR3 is made up of 14 amino acids. Germline CDR1 WNHNN, CDR2 SYGVQD (reference sequence). In nucleotides, the CDR3 is TGCTCCAGCATGTGGTCAAAGGACACCGGGGAGCTGTTTTTT. Translated, it gives CSSMWSKDTGELFF.

This clonotype occurred many times. The chain links TRBV5-1 to TRBJ1-6; a weak D match, TRBD1 (5 bases). Between the trimmed V and J ends, which lost 0 bases and 0 bases, there was a span of 10 bases. This CDR3 is 17 amino acids long. CDR1 is SGHRS and CDR2 is YFSETQ in the germline V gene. This CDR3 is CASSLGTGGSYNSPLHF. Written as DNA, the CDR3 is TGCGCCAGCAGCTTGGGAACAGGCGGCTCCTATAATTCACCCCTCCACTTT.

Ten or more counts support this clonotype. DNA of the CDR3: TGTGCCAGCAGCCCCCCGCGGGGACGTACAGATACGCAGTATTTT. It is translated as CASSPPRGRTDTQYF. The V call is TRBV12-3 or TRBV12-4, the J call TRBJ2-3, with D perhaps matching TRBD2 (6 bases). V lost 6 bases, J lost 3 bases, and 16 bases lay in between. The CDR3 sequence is 15 residues long.

This clonotype was seen at least ten times. This chain joins TRBV18 and TRBJ2-1; D gene ambiguous. The CDR3 is 12 residues long. The V gene's germline CDR1 is KGHSH and CDR2 LQKENI. The V and J ends lost 0 bases and 11 bases respectively, with 8 bases between them. Here the CDR3 DNA reads TGTGCCAGCTCACCACCTTCCAGACAGCAGTTCTTC. Protein: CASSPPSRQQFF.

The table lists this clonotype with many counts. The chain employs TRBV12-3 or TRBV12-4 and TRBJ2-3, with D possibly being TRBD1 or TRBD2 (6 bases each). V lost 10 bases to trimming and J lost 2 bases, with 16 bases between them. The CDR3 extends over 14 amino acids. The CDR3 protein is CAILRGANTDTQYF. CDR3 nucleotides: TGTGCCATCCTTAGGGGGGCTAACACAGATACGCAGTATTTT.

This clonotype was seen many times. This chain uses TRBV24-1 with TRBJ2-5; no firm D call. CDR3 length: 15 amino acids. The V gene lost 3 bases and the J gene lost 1 base, with 11 bases spanning the gap. Germline-derived CDR1 and CDR2 are KGHDR and SFDVKD. The CDR3 here is CATSDPRHVQETQYF. The CDR3 DNA sequence: TGTGCCACCAGTGATCCAAGACACGTCCAAGAGACCCAGTACTTC.

In this sample, this clonotype turned up many times. The chain is built from TRBV10-3 and TRBJ2-5; a weak D match, TRBD1 (5 bases). The V end lost 2 bases, the J end lost 2 bases, and 6 bases lay between the germline ends. CDR3 length: 13 residues. Germline V gene lookup returns CDR1 ENHRY and CDR2 SYGVKD. As DNA, the CDR3 is TGTGCCATCAGTGAGAGGGGACAAGAGACCCAGTACTTC. This sequence encodes CAISERGQETQYF.

This clonotype was seen at least ten times. V usage is TRBV25-1 and J usage is TRBJ2-2; D may be TRBD1 (5 bases). The V and J ends lost 4 bases and 9 bases respectively, with 12 bases between them. Per germline, CDR1 MGHDK and CDR2 SYGVNS. The CDR3 is 13 amino acids. Written as DNA, the CDR3 is TGTGCCAGCAGTGGCACAGGATTGAGGGAGCTGTTTTTT. It encodes CASSGTGLRELFF.

Only a few counts were recorded for this clonotype. The chain recombines TRBV6-2 or TRBV6-3 with TRBJ2-7; a weak D match, TRBD2 (5 bases). This CDR3 region has 14 residues. In germline, CDR1 is MNHEY, CDR2 SVGEGT. Between the trimmed V and J ends, which lost 5 bases and 1 base, there was a span of 12 bases. This CDR3 reads CASSRYGNSYEQYF. The CDR3 DNA sequence: TGTGCCAGCAGTCGCTACGGGAATTCCTACGAGCAGTACTTC.

This clonotype was counted many times. This sequence joins TRBV7-9 and TRBJ1-5; 7 positions agree with TRBD1. The V gene end was trimmed by 8 bases and the J gene end by 10 bases; junction bases not matched to a gene: 17. The germline V gene encodes CDR1 SEHNR and CDR2 FQNEAQ (reference sequence). The CDR3 has 15 residues. The CDR3 bases are TGTGCCAGCGCAAGAGATCGACAGGGATACGACCCCCAGCATTTT. This gives the protein CASARDRQGYDPQHF.

A few counts support this clonotype. This sequence joins TRBV5-6 and TRBJ1-2; D is ambiguous. The CDR3 consists of 13 residues. The V end was cut by 3 bases, the J end by 7 bases, with 13 bases between. Germline-derived CDR1 and CDR2 are SGHDT and YYEEEE. The CDR3 DNA reads as TGTGCCAGCAGCTGGGCGCGCGAGAGTGGCTACACCTTC. Translation gives CASSWARESGYTF.

This clonotype was counted ten times or more. V usage is TRBV5-1 and J usage is TRBJ2-2, with TRBD2 matching 8 bases. V dropped 0 bases and J dropped 0; count of bases not matched to a gene: 1. The CDR3 contains 16 residues. The germline V gene has CDR1 SGHRS and CDR2 YFSETQ. This chain's CDR3 is CASSLAGGSNTGELFF. Here the CDR3 DNA reads TGCGCCAGCAGCTTGGCGGGGGGGTCGAACACCGGGGAGCTGTTTTTT.

This clonotype was recorded many times. The J gene is TRBJ2-7, the V gene TRBV5-5; D may be TRBD2 (5 bases). This CDR3 comprises 13 residues. Trimming cost V 2 bases and J 3 bases, with 9 bases left between them. Germline CDR1 and CDR2: SGHKS and YYEKEE (reference sequence). Here the CDR3 DNA reads TGTGCCAGCAGCTTAAGAGGGAACTACGAGCAGTACTTC. It specifies CASSLRGNYEQYF.

This clonotype appeared many times. The V call is TRBV5-1, the J call TRBJ2-3, with D perhaps matching TRBD2 (5 bases). CDR3 length: 15 residues. Germline CDR1 and CDR2: SGHRS and YFSETQ. The V gene lost 0 bases and the J gene lost 4 bases, with 12 bases spanning the gap. CDR3 nucleotides: TGCGCCAGCAGCTTGGACGGGGTCGTCCCAGATACGCAGTATTTT. It codes for CASSLDGVVPDTQYF.

The CDR3 sequence is CASSLDQSSYEQYF. The CDR3 nucleotides read TGTGCCAGCAGCTTGGACCAGAGCTCCTACGAGCAGTACTTC. This chain links TRBV5-4 with TRBJ2-7; D uncertain. Per germline, CDR1 SGHNT and CDR2 YYREEE (reference sequence). The CDR3 is made up of 14 amino acids. V shed 0 bases and J shed 0 bases, with 7 bases lying between them.

The sample holds many counts of this clonotype. The rearrangement joins TRBV5-1 to TRBJ2-3; tentatively, D is TRBD1 or TRBD2 (6 bases each). Germline assignment: CDR1 SGHRS and CDR2 YFSETQ. The CDR3 spans 15 residues. Trimming shortened V by 0 bases and J by 1 base, and 9 bases separated the two germline ends. As DNA, the CDR3 is TGCGCCAGCAGCTTGGCCGGGGGCCGCACAGATACGCAGTATTTT. It is translated as CASSLAGGRTDTQYF.

At least ten counts were recorded for this clonotype. The chain has TRBV5-1 and TRBJ2-2; D gene uncertain. CDR1 and CDR2 from the germline V gene are SGHRS and YFSETQ. The CDR3 is 14 residues long. The V and J ends lost 2 bases and 1 base respectively, with 6 bases between them. Written as DNA, the CDR3 is TGCGCCAGCAGCTTTTCCATGAACACCGGGGAGCTGTTTTTT. Translating gives CASSFSMNTGELFF.

This clonotype was counted ten times or more. The chain combines TRBV28 with TRBJ2-7; D is perhaps TRBD1 or TRBD2 (5 bases each). V was clipped by 4 bases and J by 5 bases, with 15 bases between them. The CDR3 extends over 14 amino acids. CDR1 MDHEN and CDR2 SYDVKM come from the germline V gene. The CDR3 coding sequence is TGTGCCAGCAGTTCTATACGGACGGGACACGAGCAGTACGTC. Protein: CASSSIRTGHEQYV.

The chain recombines TRBV5-1 with TRBJ2-3, with D possibly being TRBD2 (5 bases). The CDR3 contains 16 residues. V gave up 1 base and J gave up 1 base, with 13 bases separating them. Germline CDR1 is SGHRS and CDR2 is YFSETQ. The CDR3 region has the DNA TGCGCCAGCAGCTTGCGTCCAGCGAGGGGCACAGATACGCAGTATTTT. Encoded protein: CASSLRPARGTDTQYF.

This clonotype was seen at least ten times. The V and J genes are TRBV20-1 and TRBJ2-3; 10 nucleotides agree with TRBD2. CDR3 length: 14 residues. Germline values: CDR1 DFQATT, CDR2 SNEGSKA (reference sequence). Trimming at V came to 7 bases and at J to 1 base, leaving 5 bases not matched to a gene. In DNA, the CDR3 is TGCAGTGGAAGCGGGGGGGCTGGCACAGATACGCAGTATTTT. It codes for CSGSGGAGTDTQYF.

The table lists this clonotype with many counts. J is TRBJ2-1 and V is TRBV4-3; a possible D gene is TRBD2 (5 bases). From germline, CDR1 is LGHNA and CDR2 YSLEER. V lost 1 base and J lost 6, with 16 bases in between. The CDR3 sequence is 16 residues long. In DNA, the CDR3 is TGCGCCAGCAGCCAAGTGGACGGTAGGAGGCCCAATGAGCAGTTCTTC. Its protein product is CASSQVDGRRPNEQFF.

The V and J genes are TRBV5-6 and TRBJ2-5; TRBD1 is a possible D gene (6 bases). The CDR3 has 16 residues. With 4 bases removed from V and 3 bases from J, the gap between germline ends came to 19 bases. Germline V lookup: CDR1 SGHDT, CDR2 YYEEEE. The CDR3 DNA is TGTGCCAGCAGCCAAACTTATAGGGGGTTCGAAGAGACCCAGTACTTC. This codes for CASSQTYRGFEETQYF.

In this sample, this clonotype turned up many times. The chain uses TRBV27 and TRBJ2-6; D is ambiguous. This CDR3 has 13 amino acids. Trimming took off 10 bases at V and 4 bases at J, with 11 bases between the two ends. CDR1 is MNHEY, CDR2 SMNVEV, per germline (reference sequence). DNA of the CDR3: TGTGCCACAAGGACCCCCGGGGCCAACGTCCTGACTTTC. This encodes CATRTPGANVLTF.

In its sample, this clonotype was seen a few times. The chain employs TRBV7-9 and TRBJ1-2; no firm D call. This CDR3 spans 13 amino acids. Germline V lookup: CDR1 SEHNR, CDR2 FQNEAQ (reference sequence). Trimming shortened V by 5 bases and J by 5 bases, and 12 bases separated the two germline ends. CDR3 nucleotide sequence: TGTGCCAGCAGCGAACTTACCGCTTATGGCTACACCTTC. It encodes CASSELTAYGYTF. The full variable domain, rest sourced from reference TRBV7-9 and TRBJ1-2, is DTGVSQNPRHKITKRGQNVTFRCDPISEHNRLYWYRQTLGQGPEFLTYFQNEAQLEKSRLLSDRFSAERPKGSFSTLEIQRTEQGDSAMYLCASSELTAYGYTFGSGTRLTVV.